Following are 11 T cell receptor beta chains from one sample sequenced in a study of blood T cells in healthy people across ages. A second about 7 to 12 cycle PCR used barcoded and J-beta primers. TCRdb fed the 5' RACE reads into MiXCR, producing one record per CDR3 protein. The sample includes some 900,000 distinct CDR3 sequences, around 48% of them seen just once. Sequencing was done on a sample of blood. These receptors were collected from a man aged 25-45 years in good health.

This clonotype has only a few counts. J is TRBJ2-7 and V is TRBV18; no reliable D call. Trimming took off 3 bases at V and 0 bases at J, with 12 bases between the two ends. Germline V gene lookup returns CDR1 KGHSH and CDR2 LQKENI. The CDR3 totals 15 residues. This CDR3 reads CASSPQRDPSYEQYF. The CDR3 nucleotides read TGTGCCAGCTCACCCCAACGAGACCCCTCCTACGAGCAGTACTTC.

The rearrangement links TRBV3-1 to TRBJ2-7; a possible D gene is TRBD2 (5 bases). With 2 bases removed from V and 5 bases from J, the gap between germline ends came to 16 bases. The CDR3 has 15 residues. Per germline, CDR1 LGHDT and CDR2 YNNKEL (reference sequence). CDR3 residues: CASSQRIGVGDEQYF. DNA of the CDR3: TGTGCCAGCAGCCAAAGGATCGGGGTTGGCGACGAGCAGTACTTC.

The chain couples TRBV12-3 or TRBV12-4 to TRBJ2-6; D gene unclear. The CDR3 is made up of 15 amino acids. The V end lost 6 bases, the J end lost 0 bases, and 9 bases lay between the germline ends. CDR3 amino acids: CASRPDVSGANVLTF. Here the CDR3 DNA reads TGTGCCAGCAGACCGGACGTCTCTGGGGCCAACGTCCTGACTTTC.

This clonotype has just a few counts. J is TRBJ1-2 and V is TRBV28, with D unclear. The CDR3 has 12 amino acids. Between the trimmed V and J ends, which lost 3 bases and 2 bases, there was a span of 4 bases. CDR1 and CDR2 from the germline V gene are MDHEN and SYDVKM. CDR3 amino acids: CASSFQNYGYTF. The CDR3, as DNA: TGTGCCAGCAGTTTCCAGAACTATGGCTACACCTTC.

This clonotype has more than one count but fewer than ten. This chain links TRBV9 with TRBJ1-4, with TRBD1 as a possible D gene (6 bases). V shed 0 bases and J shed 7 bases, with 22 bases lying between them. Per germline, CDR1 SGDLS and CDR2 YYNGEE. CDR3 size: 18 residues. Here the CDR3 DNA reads TGTGCCAGCAGCGTAGAGGGGGGATTCGCGCTTATGCCTGAAAAACTGTTTTTT. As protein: CASSVEGGFALMPEKLFF.

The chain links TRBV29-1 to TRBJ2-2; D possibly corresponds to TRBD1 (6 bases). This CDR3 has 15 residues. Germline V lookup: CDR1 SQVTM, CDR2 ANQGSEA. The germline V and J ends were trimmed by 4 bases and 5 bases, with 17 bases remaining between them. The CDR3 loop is CSVAGSTGQTGELFF. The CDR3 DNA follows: TGCAGCGTTGCAGGTAGCACAGGACAGACCGGGGAGCTGTTTTTT.

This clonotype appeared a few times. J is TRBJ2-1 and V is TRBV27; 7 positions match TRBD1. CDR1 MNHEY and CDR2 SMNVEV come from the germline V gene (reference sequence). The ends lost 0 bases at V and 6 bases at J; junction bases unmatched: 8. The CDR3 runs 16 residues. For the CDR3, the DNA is TGTGCCAGCAGTTTATCGACAGGGAAGCTTGGCAATGAGCAGTTCTTC. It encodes CASSLSTGKLGNEQFF.

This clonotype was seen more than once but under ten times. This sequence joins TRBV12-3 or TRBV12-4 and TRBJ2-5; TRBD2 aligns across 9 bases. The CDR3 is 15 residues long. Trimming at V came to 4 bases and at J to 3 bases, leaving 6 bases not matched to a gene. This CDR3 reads CASSYRAGGEETQYF. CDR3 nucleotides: TGTGCCAGCAGTTATCGGGCGGGAGGGGAAGAGACCCAGTACTTC.

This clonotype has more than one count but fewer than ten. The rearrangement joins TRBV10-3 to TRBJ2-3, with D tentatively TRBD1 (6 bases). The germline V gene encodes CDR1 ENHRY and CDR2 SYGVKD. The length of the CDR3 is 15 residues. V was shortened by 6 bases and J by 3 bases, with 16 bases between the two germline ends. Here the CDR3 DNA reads TGTGCCATCAGGGAACACAGGGAATCAACAGATACGCAGTATTTT. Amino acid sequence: CAIREHRESTDTQYF.

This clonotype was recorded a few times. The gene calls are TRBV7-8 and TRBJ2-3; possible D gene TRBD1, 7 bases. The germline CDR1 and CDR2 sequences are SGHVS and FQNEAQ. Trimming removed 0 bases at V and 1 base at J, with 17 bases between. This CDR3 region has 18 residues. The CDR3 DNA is TGTGCCAGCAGCTTAGCGCGTTTCAGGGGGGTTGGCACAGATACGCAGTATTTT. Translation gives CASSLARFRGVGTDTQYF. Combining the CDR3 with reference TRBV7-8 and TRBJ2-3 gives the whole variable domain GAGVSQSPRYKVAKRGQDVALRCDPISGHVSLFWYQQALGQGPEFLTYFQNEAQLDKSGLPSDRFFAERPEGSVSTLKIQRTQQEDSAVYLCASSLARFRGVGTDTQYFGPGTRLTVL.

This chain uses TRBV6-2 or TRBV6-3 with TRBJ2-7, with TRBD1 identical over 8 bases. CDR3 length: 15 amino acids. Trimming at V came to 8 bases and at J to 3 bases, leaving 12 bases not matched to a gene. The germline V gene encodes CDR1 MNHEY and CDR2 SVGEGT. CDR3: CASERAGTGNYEQYF. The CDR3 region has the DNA TGTGCCAGCGAACGGGCCGGGACAGGAAACTACGAGCAGTACTTC.